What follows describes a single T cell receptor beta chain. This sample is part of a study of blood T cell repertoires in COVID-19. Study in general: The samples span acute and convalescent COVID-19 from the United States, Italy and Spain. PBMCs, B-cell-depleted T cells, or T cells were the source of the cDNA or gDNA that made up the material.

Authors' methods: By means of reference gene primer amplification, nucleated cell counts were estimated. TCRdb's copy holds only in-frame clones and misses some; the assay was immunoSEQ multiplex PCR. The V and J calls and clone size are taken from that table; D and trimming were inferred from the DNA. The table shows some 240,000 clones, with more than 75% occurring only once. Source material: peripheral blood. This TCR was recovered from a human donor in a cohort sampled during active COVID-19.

DNA for the CDR3: TGTGCCAGCAGCTCGAGGACTGAAGCTTTCTTT. This translates into CASSSRTEAFF. V gene TRBV12-3 or TRBV12-4 combines with J gene TRBJ1-1; D unresolved. Trimming removed 6 bases at V and 5 bases at J, with 7 bases between. CDR3 size: 11 residues.